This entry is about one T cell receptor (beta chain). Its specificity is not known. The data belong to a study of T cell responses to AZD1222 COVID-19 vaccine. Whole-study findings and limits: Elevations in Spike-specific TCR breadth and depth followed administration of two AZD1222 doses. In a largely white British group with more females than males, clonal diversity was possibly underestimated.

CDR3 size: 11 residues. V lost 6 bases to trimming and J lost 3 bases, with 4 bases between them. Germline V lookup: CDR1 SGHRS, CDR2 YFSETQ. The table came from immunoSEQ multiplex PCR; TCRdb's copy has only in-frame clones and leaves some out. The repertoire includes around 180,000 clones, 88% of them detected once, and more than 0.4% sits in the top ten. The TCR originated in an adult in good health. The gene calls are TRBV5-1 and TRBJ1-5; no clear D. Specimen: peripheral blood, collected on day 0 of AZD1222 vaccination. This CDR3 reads CASNNNQPQHF. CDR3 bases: TGCGCCAGCAACAACAATCAGCCCCAGCATTTT.